These 29 T cell receptor beta chains share one sample of origin, sequenced in a study of technical replicates of blood from a handful of donors. Generated by immunoSEQ multiplex PCR, the TCRdb table keeps only in-frame clones and is missing some. The table records 80,000 to 95,000 clones, about 96% of them present only once. The sequenced sample consisted of T cells isolated from PBMCs. The receptors shown here come from a human donor in good health.

The CDR3 bases are TGTGCCATCTTACATAACTATGGCTACACCTTC. This translates into CAILHNYGYTF. The chain links TRBV4-2 to TRBJ1-2, with D hard to call. The CDR3 is made up of 11 amino acids. The V gene's germline CDR1 is LGHNA and CDR2 YNFKEQ. V was pared by 10 bases and J by 1 base, with 7 bases between.

This clone is a singleton in its sample. The genes are TRBV6-5 and TRBJ2-7; D possibly corresponds to TRBD1 (6 bases). The germline CDR1 and CDR2 sequences are MNHEY and SVGAGI. V was cut by 7 bases and J by 1 base, with 14 bases left in between. The CDR3 is 14 amino acids. CDR3 DNA: TGTGCCAGCACCCGGACGAGGGGGTCCTACGAGCAGTACTTC. Translating gives CASTRTRGSYEQYF.

This clone appeared a single time. The V and J genes are TRBV5-4 and TRBJ2-1, with 13 nucleotides matching TRBD2. V was pared by 3 bases and J by 7 bases, with 10 bases of the junction left unmatched. The CDR3 has 17 residues. Germline assignment: CDR1 SGHNT and CDR2 YYREEE (reference sequence). The CDR3: CASSSRRLAGGGNEQFF. CDR3 DNA: TGTGCCAGCAGCTCACGGAGACTAGCGGGAGGAGGAAATGAGCAGTTCTTC.

The chain uses TRBV6-4 and TRBJ2-1; TRBD2 might be the D (6 bases). Germline assignment: CDR1 MRHNA and CDR2 SNTAGT. V lost 4 bases, J lost 9 bases, and 16 bases lay in between. This CDR3 spans 14 amino acids. CDR3 coding DNA: TGTGCCAGCAGTGTTTTCGGGAGAGCCAGTGAGCAGTTCTTC. Its protein product is CASSVFGRASEQFF.

The V and J genes are TRBV5-5 and TRBJ2-7; 8 positions agree with TRBD2. The germline V gene has CDR1 SGHKS and CDR2 YYEKEE (reference sequence). The CDR3 has 11 residues. The CDR3 here is CDARGANEQYF. CDR3 coding DNA: TGTGACGCGCGGGGGGCAAACGAGCAGTACTTC.

This chain joins TRBV5-1 and TRBJ1-4; D is possibly TRBD1 (5 bases). V lost 5 bases and J 8 bases, leaving 13 bases between the germline ends. The CDR3 loop spans 13 amino acids. Germline V lookup: CDR1 SGHRS, CDR2 YFSETQ. The CDR3 DNA is TGCGCCAGCAGGTCAGGGTTTCGCGAAAAACTGTTTTTT. Translating gives CASRSGFREKLFF.

The V and J genes are TRBV19 and TRBJ1-1; D gene uncertain. The CDR3 runs 11 residues. V gave up 6 bases and J gave up 5 bases, with 7 bases separating them. Per the germline V gene, CDR1 is LNHDA and CDR2 is SQIVND (reference sequence). The CDR3 spells CASSGGTEAFF. The CDR3 nucleotides are TGTGCCAGTAGCGGAGGTACTGAAGCTTTCTTT.

V is TRBV4-1 and J is TRBJ2-3; 8 bases agree with TRBD2. J lost 5 bases, V lost 1 base, and 11 bases had no gene match. CDR3 length equals 17 residues. Germline V lookup: CDR1 MGHRA, CDR2 YSYEKL. In nucleotides, the CDR3 is TGCGCCAGCAGCCAAGGATTCGAGCGGGAGCTCGGAGATACGCAGTATTTT. This gives the protein CASSQGFERELGDTQYF.

The chain has TRBV5-8 and TRBJ2-7, with TRBD1 matching 8 bases. V gave up 0 bases and J gave up 0 bases; unmatched junction bases: 2. The CDR3 extends over 15 amino acids. Germline V CDR1 and CDR2: SGHTS, YDEGEE. CDR3 sequence: CASSLAGTGSYEQYF. CDR3 DNA: TGTGCCAGCAGCTTGGCCGGGACAGGCTCCTACGAGCAGTACTTC.

The V and J genes are TRBV2 and TRBJ1-4; no reliable D call. Germline-derived CDR1 and CDR2 are SNHLY and FYNNEI. This CDR3 comprises 14 residues. V lost 9 bases and J lost 3, with 14 bases in between. CDR3 nucleotides: TGTGCCAGGCAGAGGGAGCTCTCTAATGAAAAACTGTTTTTT. Encoded protein: CARQRELSNEKLFF.

The chain joins TRBV5-4 to TRBJ2-2; possibly TRBD1 for D (5 bases). Trimming removed 5 bases at V and 4 bases at J, with 15 bases between. The CDR3 is made up of 15 amino acids. Germline lookup yields CDR1 SGHNT and CDR2 YYREEE (reference sequence). CDR3 sequence reads: CASSSKGAGTGELFF. The CDR3 DNA follows: TGTGCCAGCAGTTCGAAAGGGGCAGGCACCGGGGAGCTGTTTTTT.

The V and J genes are TRBV4-1 and TRBJ1-2, with 9 bases fitting TRBD1. V lost 0 bases to trimming and J lost 6 bases; unmatched junction nucleotides: 5. This CDR3 has 15 amino acids. Germline CDR1 reads MGHRA; CDR2 reads YSYEKL. The CDR3: CASSQEDRGFNGYTF. DNA for the CDR3: TGCGCCAGCAGCCAAGAGGACAGGGGTTTTAATGGCTACACCTTC.

The rearrangement links TRBV12-5 to TRBJ2-1; D remains unclear. Germline V gives CDR1 LGHNT, CDR2 FRNRAP. V was shortened by 2 bases and J by 0 bases, with 14 bases between the two germline ends. This CDR3 comprises 17 residues. CDR3 amino acids: CASGLTPPSSSYNEQFF. The CDR3 coding sequence is TGTGCTAGTGGTTTGACCCCACCTTCGAGCTCCTACAATGAGCAGTTCTTC.

The rearrangement joins TRBV5-1 to TRBJ2-1; 7 bases match TRBD2. Per the germline V gene, CDR1 is SGHRS and CDR2 is YFSETQ. This CDR3 spans 16 amino acids. The ends lost 0 bases at V and 0 bases at J; junction bases unmatched: 3. In DNA, the CDR3 is TGCGCCAGCAGCTTGGACGGGAGGAGCTCCTACAATGAGCAGTTCTTC. Its translation is CASSLDGRSSYNEQFF.

J is TRBJ1-1 and V is TRBV14, with a tentative D call TRBD1 (5 bases). V was trimmed by 0 bases and J by 1 base, leaving 9 bases between them. This CDR3 region has 15 residues. CDR1 is SGHDN and CDR2 is FVKESK in the germline V gene. CDR3 nucleotides: TGTGCCAGCAGCCAAGACAGGGTACGGAACACTGAAGCTTTCTTT. Translated, it gives CASSQDRVRNTEAFF.

The J gene is TRBJ1-1, the V gene TRBV5-6; unclear D gene. The V and J ends lost 4 bases and 5 bases respectively, with 9 bases between them. The CDR3 length is 12 residues. The V gene's germline CDR1 is SGHDT and CDR2 YYEEEE. Here the CDR3 reads CASSLPVTEAFF. CDR3 coding DNA: TGTGCCAGCAGCCTCCCGGTAACTGAAGCTTTCTTT.

The rearrangement joins TRBV10-3 to TRBJ2-3, with TRBD2 matching 13 bases. The ends lost 10 bases at V and 0 bases at J; junction bases unmatched: 4. Germline CDR1 and CDR2: ENHRY and SYGVKD. This CDR3 spans 15 amino acids. CDR3 coding DNA: TGTGCCACGATGGGACTAGCGGGAAGCACAGATACGCAGTATTTT. Protein: CATMGLAGSTDTQYF.

The rearrangement links TRBV23-1 to TRBJ1-2, with 7 bases identical to TRBD1. TRBV23-1 belongs to the ORF category, with a function that is uncertain. V was pared by 4 bases and J by 2 bases, with 7 bases of the junction left unmatched. The CDR3 is 15 residues long. The CDR3 DNA reads TGCGCCAGCAGTCGCTCGGGACAGAACAACTATGGCTACACCTTC. It is translated as CASSRSGQNNYGYTF.

This chain uses TRBV11-1 with TRBJ1-1, with 11 bases identical to TRBD1. CDR1 is SGHAT and CDR2 is FQDESV in the germline V gene (reference sequence). The CDR3 is 14 amino acids. The ends lost 5 bases at V and 4 bases at J; junction bases unmatched: 3. DNA of the CDR3: TGTGCCAGCAGCGGACAGGGGGCGCGCACTGAAGCTTTCTTT. Encoded protein: CASSGQGARTEAFF.

This clone has more than one count but fewer than ten. The chain joins TRBV18 to TRBJ1-1; no clear D. This CDR3 spans 13 amino acids. Germline values: CDR1 KGHSH, CDR2 LQKENI. The ends were cut back, 2 bases at V and 6 bases at J, with 10 bases in the middle. CDR3 DNA: TGTGCCAGCTCACCAAGGGAGTCGGCTGAAGCTTTCTTT. It yields the protein CASSPRESAEAFF.

J is TRBJ1-4 and V is TRBV7-2; 7 bases line up with TRBD1. In germline, CDR1 is SGHTA, CDR2 FQGNSA. The V segment lost 5 bases and the J segment 7 bases; nucleotides outside the gene matches: 7. The CDR3 is made up of 14 amino acids. The CDR3 nucleotides read TGTGCCAGCAGCCAAACAGGACAGGTTGAAAAACTGTTTTTT. Translated: CASSQTGQVEKLFF.

This clone was seen a few times. This chain connects TRBV29-1 to TRBJ1-1; D gene uncertain. The ends were cut back, 1 base at V and 4 bases at J, with 16 bases in the middle. CDR1 and CDR2 from the germline V gene are SQVTM and ANQGSEA. The CDR3 is 15 amino acids. CDR3 region: CSVEALEFRGTEAFF. The DNA for the CDR3 is TGCAGCGTTGAAGCCCTGGAGTTTCGGGGCACTGAAGCTTTCTTT.

The J gene is TRBJ2-7, the V gene TRBV6-1, with 13 bases identical to TRBD2. The V gene end was trimmed by 4 bases and the J gene end by 3 bases; junction bases not matched to a gene: 6. The length of the CDR3 is 16 residues. Germline CDR1 is MNHNS and CDR2 is SASEGT. CDR3 sequence reads: CASSGTSGSFHYEQYF. CDR3 nucleotide sequence: TGTGCCAGCAGTGGGACTAGCGGGAGTTTCCACTACGAGCAGTACTTC.

The count of this clone is one. The identical CDR3 is also encoded by other nucleotide sequences in the sample. The gene calls are TRBV6-5 and TRBJ1-1; the D gene is possibly TRBD1 (5 bases). Per the germline V gene, CDR1 is MNHEY and CDR2 is SVGAGI. With 6 bases removed from V and 4 bases from J, the gap between germline ends came to 6 bases. This CDR3 has 11 residues. CDR3 sequence (DNA): TGTGCCAGCAGGGGGGGCACTGAAGCTTTCTTT. This encodes CASRGGTEAFF.

The V call is TRBV6-4, the J call TRBJ1-5, with a weak D call TRBD1 (5 bases). Trimming cost V 4 bases and J 4 bases, with 8 bases left between them. The CDR3 is made up of 13 amino acids. From germline, CDR1 is MRHNA and CDR2 SNTAGT. CDR3 nucleotide sequence: TGTGCCAGCAGTGTGGGGGGGAATCAGCCCCAGCATTTT. As protein: CASSVGGNQPQHF.

V and J are TRBV27 and TRBJ2-1, with D possibly TRBD2 on 7 matching bases. The CDR3 is made up of 15 amino acids. Trimming left V 3 bases short and J 2 bases short, with 11 bases between. Germline CDR1 MNHEY, CDR2 SMNVEV (reference sequence). The CDR3 is CASSFGGPTYNEQFF. CDR3 coding DNA: TGTGCCAGCAGTTTCGGGGGGCCTACCTACAATGAGCAGTTCTTC.

The chain recombines TRBV10-3 with TRBJ2-5; D not certain. Trimming stripped 10 bases from V and 1 base from J, with 4 bases between. The germline V gene has CDR1 ENHRY and CDR2 SYGVKD. The CDR3 is made up of 10 amino acids. CDR3 sequence reads: CATGQETQYF. In DNA form, the CDR3 reads TGTGCCACCGGCCAAGAGACCCAGTACTTC.

The V gene is TRBV19, the J gene TRBJ1-5, with D unclear. The CDR3 is 12 amino acids. Germline V gives CDR1 LNHDA, CDR2 SQIVND (reference sequence). With 1 base removed from V and 7 bases from J, the gap between germline ends came to 5 bases. Here the CDR3 reads CASSIGAQPQHF. CDR3 DNA sequence: TGTGCCAGTAGTATAGGAGCACAGCCCCAGCATTTT.

The rearrangement links TRBV19 to TRBJ2-7, with D perhaps matching TRBD2 (7 bases). The germline V and J ends were trimmed by 6 bases and 7 bases, with 13 bases remaining between them. Germline V gene data show CDR1 as LNHDA and CDR2 as SQIVND (reference sequence). The CDR3 spans 12 residues. This CDR3 is CASRWEGGEQYF. The CDR3 DNA follows: TGTGCCAGTAGATGGGAGGGGGGAGAGCAGTACTTC.